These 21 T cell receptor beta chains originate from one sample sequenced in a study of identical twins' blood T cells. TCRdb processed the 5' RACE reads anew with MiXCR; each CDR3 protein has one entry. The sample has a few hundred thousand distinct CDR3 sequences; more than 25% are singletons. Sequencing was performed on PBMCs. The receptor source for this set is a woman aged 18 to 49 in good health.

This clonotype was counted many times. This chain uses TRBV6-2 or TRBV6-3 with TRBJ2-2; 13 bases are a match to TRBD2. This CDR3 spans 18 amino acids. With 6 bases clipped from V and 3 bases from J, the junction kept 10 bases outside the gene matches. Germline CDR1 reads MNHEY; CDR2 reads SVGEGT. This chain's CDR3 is CASSHLGTSGIDTGELFF. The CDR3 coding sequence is TGTGCCAGCAGCCACCTGGGGACTAGCGGGATTGACACCGGGGAGCTGTTTTTT.

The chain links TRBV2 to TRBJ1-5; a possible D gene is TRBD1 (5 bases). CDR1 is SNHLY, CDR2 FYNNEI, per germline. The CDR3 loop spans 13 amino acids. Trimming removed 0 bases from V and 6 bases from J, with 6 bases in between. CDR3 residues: CASSEAQGQPQHF. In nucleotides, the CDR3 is TGTGCCAGCAGTGAAGCGCAGGGTCAGCCCCAGCATTTT. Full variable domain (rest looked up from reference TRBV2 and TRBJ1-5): EPEVTQTPSHQVTQMGQEVILRCVPISNHLYFYWYRQILGQKVEFLVSFYNNEISEKSEIFDDQFSVERPDGSNFTLKIRSTKLEDSAMYFCASSEAQGQPQHFGDGTRLSIL.

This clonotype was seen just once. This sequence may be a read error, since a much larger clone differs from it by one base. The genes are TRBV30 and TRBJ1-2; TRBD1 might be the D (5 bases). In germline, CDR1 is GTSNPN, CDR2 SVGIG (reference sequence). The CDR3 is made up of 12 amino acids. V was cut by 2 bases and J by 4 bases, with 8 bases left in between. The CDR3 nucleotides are TGTGCCTGGAGTCGTGGGGCCTATGGCTACACCTTC. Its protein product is CAWSRGAYGYTF.

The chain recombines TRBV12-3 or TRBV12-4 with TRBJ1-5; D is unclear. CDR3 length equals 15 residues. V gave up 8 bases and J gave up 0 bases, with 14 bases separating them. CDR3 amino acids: CASSGPGNSNQPQHF. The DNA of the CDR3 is TGTGCCAGCTCTGGACCCGGGAATAGCAATCAGCCCCAGCATTTT.

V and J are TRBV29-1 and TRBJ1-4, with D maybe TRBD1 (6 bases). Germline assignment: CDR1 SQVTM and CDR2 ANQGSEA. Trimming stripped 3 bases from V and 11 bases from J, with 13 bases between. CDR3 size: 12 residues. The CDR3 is CSVERGTGKLFF. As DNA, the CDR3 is TGCAGCGTTGAGCGAGGAACAGGGAAACTGTTTTTT.

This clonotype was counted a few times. The CDR3, as DNA: TGTGCCAGCAACTCCGGGACAGGTTACTACGAGCAGTACTTC. Translating gives CASNSGTGYYEQYF. The chain combines TRBV7-9 with TRBJ2-7; 8 bases map to TRBD1. Looked up from germline, CDR1 is SEHNR and CDR2 is FQNEAQ (reference sequence). This CDR3 is built from 14 residues. V shed 7 bases and J 3 bases; nucleotides not matched to a gene: 8.

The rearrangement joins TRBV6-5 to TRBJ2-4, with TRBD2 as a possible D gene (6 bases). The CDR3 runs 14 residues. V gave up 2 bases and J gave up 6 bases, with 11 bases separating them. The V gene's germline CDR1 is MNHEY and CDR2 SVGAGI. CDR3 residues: CASSYTPGRNIQYF. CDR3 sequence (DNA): TGTGCCAGCAGTTACACCCCCGGGAGAAACATTCAGTACTTC.

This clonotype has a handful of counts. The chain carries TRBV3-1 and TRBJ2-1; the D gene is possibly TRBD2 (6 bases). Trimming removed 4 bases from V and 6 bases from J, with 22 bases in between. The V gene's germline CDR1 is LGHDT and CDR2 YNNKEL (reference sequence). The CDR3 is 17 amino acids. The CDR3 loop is CASSRTWIAAGSNEQFF. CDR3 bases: TGTGCCAGCAGCCGGACTTGGATAGCCGCGGGGAGCAATGAGCAGTTCTTC.

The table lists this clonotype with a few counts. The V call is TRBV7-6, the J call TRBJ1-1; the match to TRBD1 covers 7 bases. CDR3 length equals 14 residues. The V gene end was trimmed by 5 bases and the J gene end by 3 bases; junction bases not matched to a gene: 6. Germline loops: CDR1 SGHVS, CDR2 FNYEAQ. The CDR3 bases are TGTGCCAGCAGCGTACGACAGGGATACACTGAAGCTTTCTTT. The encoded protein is CASSVRQGYTEAFF.

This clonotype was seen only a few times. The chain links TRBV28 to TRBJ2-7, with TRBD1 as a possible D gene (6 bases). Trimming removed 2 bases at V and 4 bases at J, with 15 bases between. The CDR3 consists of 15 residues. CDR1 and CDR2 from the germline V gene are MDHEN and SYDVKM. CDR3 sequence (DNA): TGTGCCAGCAGTTTAAGGGGACAATACGTATACGAGCAGTACTTC. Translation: CASSLRGQYVYEQYF.

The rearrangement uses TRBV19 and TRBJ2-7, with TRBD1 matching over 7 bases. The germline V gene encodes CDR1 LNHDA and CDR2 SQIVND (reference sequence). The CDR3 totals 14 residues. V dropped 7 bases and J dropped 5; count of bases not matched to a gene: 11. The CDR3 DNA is TGTGCCAGTACCCTCCGGCAGGGGGATAACGAGCAGTACTTC. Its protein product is CASTLRQGDNEQYF.

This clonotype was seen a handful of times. In nucleotides, the CDR3 is TGTGCCAGCAGCTACGGGGTGTACACCGGGGAGCTGTTTTTT. Protein product: CASSYGVYTGELFF. The chain has TRBV11-2 and TRBJ2-2, with a tentative D call TRBD2 (5 bases). Trimming left V 4 bases short and J 3 bases short, with 9 bases between. The germline V gene has CDR1 SGHAT and CDR2 FQNNGV. This CDR3 is 14 amino acids long. The full variable domain, rest sourced from reference TRBV11-2 and TRBJ2-2, is EAGVAQSPRYKIIEKRQSVAFWCNPISGHATLYWYQQILGQGPKLLIQFQNNGVVDDSQLPKDRFSAERLKGVDSTLKIQPAKLEDSAVYLCASSYGVYTGELFFGEGSRLTVL.

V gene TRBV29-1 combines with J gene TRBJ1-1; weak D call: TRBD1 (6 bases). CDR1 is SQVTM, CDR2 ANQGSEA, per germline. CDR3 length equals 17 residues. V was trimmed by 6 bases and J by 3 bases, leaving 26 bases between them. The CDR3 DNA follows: TGCAGCGTCGCCCCCCAGTACTGGGGGCGATTCGACACTGAAGCTTTCTTT. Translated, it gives CSVAPQYWGRFDTEAFF.

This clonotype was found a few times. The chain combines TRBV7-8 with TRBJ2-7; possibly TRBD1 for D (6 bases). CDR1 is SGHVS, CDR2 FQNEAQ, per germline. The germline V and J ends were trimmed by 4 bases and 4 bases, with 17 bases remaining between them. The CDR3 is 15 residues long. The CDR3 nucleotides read TGTGCCAGCAGCTCCCATAGGACAGAGCTTTACGAGCAGTACTTC. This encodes CASSSHRTELYEQYF.

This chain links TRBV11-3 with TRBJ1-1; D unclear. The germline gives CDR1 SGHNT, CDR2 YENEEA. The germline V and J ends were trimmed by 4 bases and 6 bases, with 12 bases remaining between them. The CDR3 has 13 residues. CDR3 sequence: CASSSQPGSEAFF. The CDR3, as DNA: TGTGCCAGCAGCTCACAGCCGGGGTCTGAAGCTTTCTTT. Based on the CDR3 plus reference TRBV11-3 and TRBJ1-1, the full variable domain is EAGVVQSPRYKIIEKKQPVAFWCNPISGHNTLYWYLQNLGQGPELLIRYENEEAVDDSQLPKDRFSAERLKGVDSTLKIQPAELGDSAVYLCASSSQPGSEAFFGQGTRLTVV.

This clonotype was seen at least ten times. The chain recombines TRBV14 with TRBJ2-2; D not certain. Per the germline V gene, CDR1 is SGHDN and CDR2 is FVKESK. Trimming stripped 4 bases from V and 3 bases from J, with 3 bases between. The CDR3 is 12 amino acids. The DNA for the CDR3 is TGTGCCAGCAGCCCCCACACCGGGGAGCTGTTTTTT. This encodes CASSPHTGELFF.

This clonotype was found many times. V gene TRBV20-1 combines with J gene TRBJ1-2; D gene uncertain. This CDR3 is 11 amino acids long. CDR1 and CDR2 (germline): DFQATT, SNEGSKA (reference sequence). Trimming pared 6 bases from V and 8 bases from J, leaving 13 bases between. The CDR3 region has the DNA TGCAGTGCACCCCTCAGGTCCGGCTACACCTTC. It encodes CSAPLRSGYTF.

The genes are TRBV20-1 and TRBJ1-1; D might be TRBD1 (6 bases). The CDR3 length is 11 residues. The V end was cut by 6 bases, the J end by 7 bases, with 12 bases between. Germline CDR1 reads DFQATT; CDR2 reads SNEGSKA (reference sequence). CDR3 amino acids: CSAQTGSEAFF. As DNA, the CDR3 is TGCAGTGCCCAGACAGGAAGTGAAGCTTTCTTT.

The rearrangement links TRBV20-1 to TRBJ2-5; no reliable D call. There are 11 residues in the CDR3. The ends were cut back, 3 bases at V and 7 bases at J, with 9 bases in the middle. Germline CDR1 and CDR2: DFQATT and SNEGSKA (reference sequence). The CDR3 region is CSARQERTQYF. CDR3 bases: TGCAGTGCTAGGCAGGAGAGGACCCAGTACTTC.

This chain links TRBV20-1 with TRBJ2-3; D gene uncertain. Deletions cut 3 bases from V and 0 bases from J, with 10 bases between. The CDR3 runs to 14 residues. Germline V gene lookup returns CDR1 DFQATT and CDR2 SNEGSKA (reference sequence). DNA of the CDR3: TGCAGTGCTAGGAAACAGTCTAGCACAGATACGCAGTATTTT. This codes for CSARKQSSTDTQYF.

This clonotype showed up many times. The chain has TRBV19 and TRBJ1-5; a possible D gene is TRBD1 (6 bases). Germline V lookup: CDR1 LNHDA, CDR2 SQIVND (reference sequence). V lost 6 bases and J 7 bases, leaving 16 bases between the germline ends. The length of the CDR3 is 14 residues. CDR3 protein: CASSDSRGHQPQHF. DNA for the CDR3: TGTGCCAGTAGCGATTCTCGGGGGCACCAGCCCCAGCATTTT.